Below are 30 T cell receptor beta chains sequenced from a single sample in a study of metastatic and nonmetastatic thyroid tumors. TCRdb reprocessed the PCR reads via MiXCR. Of fewer than 40,000 clones listed, around 30% are singletons. None of the patients had undergone any treatment ahead of thyroid surgery. Sequenced sample: blood. These receptors all stem from a female donor with papillary thyroid cancer or a benign thyroid nodule (not recorded which). Some clones in this sample may be carry-over from other donors' samples.

Note on this clone: This may stem from a read error, because a much larger clone lies one nucleotide away. The gene calls are TRBV5-4 and TRBJ1-2, with D possibly TRBD1 on 5 matching bases. Germline V CDR1 and CDR2: SGHNT, YYREEE (reference sequence). The CDR3 consists of 13 residues. V was clipped by 7 bases and J by 1 base, with 11 bases between them. The CDR3 protein is CASSVGLNYGYTF. In nucleotides, the CDR3 is TGTGCCAGCTCTGTGGGACTTAACTATGGCTACACCTTC.

V gene TRBV19 combines with J gene TRBJ2-7; D possibly matches TRBD1 or TRBD2 (5 bases each). From germline, CDR1 is LNHDA and CDR2 SQIVND (reference sequence). The V end was cut by 2 bases, the J end by 5 bases, with 16 bases between. The CDR3 sequence is 15 residues long. The CDR3 region is CASSISQGRTHEQYF. CDR3 sequence (DNA): TGTGCCAGTAGTATAAGCCAGGGAAGGACTCACGAGCAGTACTTC.

This clone has a handful of counts. This sequence joins TRBV28 and TRBJ2-7; D is ambiguous. Trimming pared 2 bases from V and 2 bases from J, leaving 7 bases between. The CDR3 totals 13 residues. Germline CDR1 MDHEN, CDR2 SYDVKM. CDR3 protein: CASSLVMAYEQYF. The CDR3 region has the DNA TGTGCCAGCAGTTTAGTCATGGCCTACGAGCAGTACTTC.

J is TRBJ2-2 and V is TRBV30; D ambiguous. The CDR3 runs 14 residues. Trimming took off 4 bases at V and 7 bases at J, with 16 bases between the two ends. CDR1 and CDR2 (germline): GTSNPN, SVGIG (reference sequence). This CDR3 is CAWIVVGCGGELFF. Here the CDR3 DNA reads TGTGCCTGGATTGTAGTCGGTTGTGGCGGGGAGCTGTTTTTT.

V and J are TRBV18 and TRBJ2-2; no clear D. Germline V gives CDR1 KGHSH, CDR2 LQKENI. The V and J ends lost 4 bases and 0 bases respectively, with 12 bases between them. The CDR3 has 16 residues. The CDR3 loop reads CASSLEAGTNTGELFF. CDR3 bases: TGTGCCAGCTCACTCGAGGCCGGTACGAACACCGGGGAGCTGTTTTTT.

V and J are TRBV20-1 and TRBJ2-5, with TRBD1 matching 9 bases. The germline gives CDR1 DFQATT, CDR2 SNEGSKA (reference sequence). The V segment lost 0 bases and the J segment 6 bases; nucleotides outside the gene matches: 11. CDR3 size: 16 residues. The CDR3 DNA is TGCAGTGCTAGAGATGAAGCGGGACAGGGTAGAAAGACCCAGTACTTC. Encoded protein: CSARDEAGQGRKTQYF.

This clone came up a few times. The J gene is TRBJ2-3, the V gene TRBV6-1; 8 bases fit TRBD1. This CDR3 has 15 residues. The germline V gene has CDR1 MNHNS and CDR2 SASEGT. The J segment lost 2 bases and the V segment lost 5 bases, leaving 6 bases of the junction unmatched. The CDR3 DNA reads as TGTGCCAGCAGTCCGGACAGGGCCAACACAGATACGCAGTATTTT. As protein: CASSPDRANTDTQYF.

This clone was found many times. The chain carries TRBV6-1 and TRBJ2-2; D gene unclear. The germline CDR1 and CDR2 sequences are MNHNS and SASEGT. This CDR3 comprises 18 residues. Trimming removed 2 bases at V and 1 base at J, with 17 bases between. The CDR3 nucleotides are TGTGCCAGCAGTGAATCCGCCCTTTTCGGTAGGAACACCGGGGAGCTGTTTTTT. It yields the protein CASSESALFGRNTGELFF.

This clone was detected many times. The sample carries other DNA sequences with the same CDR3. CDR3 loop: CASSRDLTGEKLFF. The CDR3 nucleotides are TGTGCCAGTAGTCGGGATTTGACGGGAGAAAAACTGTTTTTT. J is TRBJ1-4 and V is TRBV19, with D hard to call. The V end lost 5 bases, the J end lost 8 bases, and 15 bases lay between the germline ends. CDR3 length equals 14 residues. Germline values: CDR1 LNHDA, CDR2 SQIVND (reference sequence).

In this sample, this clone turned up many times. The J gene is TRBJ2-1, the V gene TRBV13; D might be TRBD1 or TRBD2, each matching 5 bases. This CDR3 has 15 amino acids. The V end lost 5 bases, the J end lost 3 bases, and 14 bases lay between the germline ends. The germline CDR1 and CDR2 sequences are PRHDT and FYEKMQ (reference sequence). The CDR3 region is CASSQTGPIYNEQFF. The CDR3, as DNA: TGTGCCAGCAGCCAGACGGGACCGATCTACAATGAGCAGTTCTTC.

This clone was seen at least ten times. The chain uses TRBV7-2 and TRBJ2-1; 11 nucleotides match TRBD1. This CDR3 spans 17 amino acids. The V and J ends lost 4 bases and 8 bases, in that order; junction bases with no gene match: 13. Germline CDR1 reads SGHTA; CDR2 reads FQGNSA. CDR3 sequence (DNA): TGTGCCAGCAGCTCCAGAGCGCCGGGACAGGGGGATTATGAGCAGTTCTTC. Its translation is CASSSRAPGQGDYEQFF.

The chain has TRBV28 and TRBJ1-3; D gene ambiguous. V was cut by 8 bases and J by 5 bases, with 16 bases left in between. Germline CDR1 and CDR2: MDHEN and SYDVKM. The CDR3 has 14 amino acids. CDR3 amino acids: CASGITEMRNTIYF. CDR3 in DNA: TGTGCCAGCGGAATAACAGAGATGCGAAACACCATATATTTT.

This clone was counted at least ten times. The chain joins TRBV5-1 to TRBJ1-1, with TRBD1 as a possible D gene (5 bases). This CDR3 is 12 amino acids long. V lost 4 bases, J lost 8 bases, and 12 bases lay in between. Germline lookup yields CDR1 SGHRS and CDR2 YFSETQ. The CDR3 DNA reads as TGCGCCAGCAGCCAGGGACGGTCCGAAGCTTTCTTT. Protein: CASSQGRSEAFF.

At least ten counts were recorded for this clone. This chain links TRBV5-1 with TRBJ1-3; weak D call: TRBD1 (6 bases). Germline V gene data show CDR1 as SGHRS and CDR2 as YFSETQ. The germline V and J ends were trimmed by 0 bases and 0 bases, with 13 bases remaining between them. This CDR3 comprises 17 residues. CDR3 nucleotides: TGCGCCAGCAGCTTGGTGGCAGGGGCAAGCTCTGGAAACACCATATATTTT. Its translation is CASSLVAGASSGNTIYF.

A note on this clone: Being one base from a much bigger clone, this may be a read error. The V call is TRBV5-6, the J call TRBJ2-1, with D perhaps TRBD2 (6 bases). With 4 bases removed from V and 4 bases from J, the gap between germline ends came to 21 bases. From germline, CDR1 is SGHDT and CDR2 YYEEEE. This CDR3 has 17 residues. CDR3 nucleotide sequence: TGTGCCAGCAGCCCCCCGCGGGACGGTATGAGGTACAATGAGCAGTTCTTC. It is translated as CASSPPRDGMRYNEQFF.

This clone has a count of ten or more. This chain uses TRBV5-4 with TRBJ2-1, with D maybe TRBD2 (6 bases). The CDR3 is 14 amino acids. Looked up from germline, CDR1 is SGHNT and CDR2 is YYREEE (reference sequence). The germline V and J ends were trimmed by 1 base and 8 bases, with 13 bases remaining between them. CDR3 residues: CASSLSGRGDEQFF. The CDR3 DNA reads TGTGCCAGCAGCTTGTCCGGGAGAGGGGATGAGCAGTTCTTC.

Ten or more counts support this clone. The chain has TRBV2 and TRBJ2-7; the D gene could be TRBD1 or TRBD2 (5 bases each). The CDR3 has 13 amino acids. Trimming pared 7 bases from V and 2 bases from J, leaving 12 bases between. Looked up from germline, CDR1 is SNHLY and CDR2 is FYNNEI. CDR3 residues: CASNRGGAYEQYF. CDR3 sequence (DNA): TGTGCCAGCAACCGGGGCGGCGCCTACGAGCAGTACTTC.

This clone was counted many times. A much larger clone is a single base away; this may be a read error. Other DNA variants within this sample encode the same CDR3. The V gene is TRBV30, the J gene TRBJ1-3; 7 bases are a match to TRBD1. The germline gives CDR1 GTSNPN, CDR2 SVGIG (reference sequence). The CDR3 has 15 amino acids. CDR3 sequence (DNA): TGCGCCTGGAGTCGGGACAGCGGCTCTGGAAACACCATATATTTT. Its translation is CAWSRDSGSGNTIYF.

Concerning this clone itself: The junction does not match germline at one end; this may be a read error. The J gene is TRBJ2-7, the V gene TRBV5-6; TRBD2 matches at 8 bases. Germline V CDR1 and CDR2: SGHDT, YYEEEE. This CDR3 is 15 amino acids long. The CDR3 reads CDSSQTSVNTYEQYF. DNA for the CDR3: TGTGACAGCAGCCAGACTAGCGTGAACACCTACGAGCAGTACTTC.

The chain joins TRBV20-1 to TRBJ2-7, with D perhaps given as TRBD1 or TRBD2 (5 bases each). The germline V gene encodes CDR1 DFQATT and CDR2 SNEGSKA (reference sequence). The CDR3 covers 13 residues. Trimming stripped 3 bases from V and 11 bases from J, with 20 bases between. The CDR3 spells CSASGTQLRLEYF. In nucleotides, the CDR3 is TGCAGTGCTAGCGGGACGCAGCTACGATTGGAGTACTTC.

Concerning this clone: A junction boundary mismatches the germline segment, possibly from a read error. The rearrangement uses TRBV2 and TRBJ2-7, with a possible D match to TRBD1 (5 bases). Per the germline V gene, CDR1 is SNHLY and CDR2 is FYNNEI. The CDR3 totals 12 residues. The CDR3 is CSSRGQVCEQYF. CDR3 coding DNA: TGTTCCAGCAGAGGACAAGTCTGCGAGCAGTACTTC.

This clone was seen many times. J is TRBJ2-1 and V is TRBV3-1; D is perhaps TRBD1 (5 bases). The CDR3 is 14 amino acids. CDR1 LGHDT and CDR2 YNNKEL come from the germline V gene (reference sequence). The V gene lost 0 bases and the J gene lost 8 bases, with 11 bases spanning the gap. CDR3 sequence (DNA): TGTGCCAGCAGCCAAGAGAGTACCAGGGATGAGCAGTTCTTC. It translates to CASSQESTRDEQFF.

This clone was counted ten times or more. Other DNA sequences in the sample encode the same CDR3. The J gene is TRBJ1-4, the V gene TRBV19, with 7 positions matching TRBD1. There are 15 residues in the CDR3. The V segment lost 5 bases and the J segment 3 bases; nucleotides outside the gene matches: 6. Germline V gene lookup returns CDR1 LNHDA and CDR2 SQIVND (reference sequence). The CDR3, as DNA: TGTGCCAGTAGTCCCCGAAGGGGGCCTAATGAAAAACTGTTTTTT. Protein product: CASSPRRGPNEKLFF.

This chain links TRBV30 with TRBJ2-7; 7 bases match TRBD2. The CDR3 spans 12 residues. Germline assignment: CDR1 GTSNPN and CDR2 SVGIG (reference sequence). The CDR3 reads CAGREGTHEQYF. DNA of the CDR3: TGTGCAGGGAGGGAAGGGACCCACGAGCAGTACTTC.

This clone appeared a few times. The chain links TRBV6-5 to TRBJ2-6, with D perhaps TRBD1 or TRBD2 (5 bases each). There are 15 residues in the CDR3. Per the germline V gene, CDR1 is MNHEY and CDR2 is SVGAGI. Trimming cost V 3 bases and J 0 bases, with 6 bases left between them. CDR3 in DNA: TGTGCCAGCAGTTATGGGGGCTCTGGGGCCAACGTCCTGACTTTC. Translating it yields CASSYGGSGANVLTF.

A note on this clone: At one end the junction does not follow the germline gene, possibly because of a read error. The chain employs TRBV27 and TRBJ2-7; 8 bases match TRBD2. Germline assignment: CDR1 MNHEY and CDR2 SMNVEV (reference sequence). The CDR3 contains 15 residues. The CDR3 reads CASRPEREQTYELYF. The CDR3 coding sequence is TGTGCCAGCAGACCCGAGCGGGAGCAAACCTACGAGCTGTACTTC.

On this clone itself: A junction end diverges from the germline sequence, so it may reflect a read error. The rearrangement links TRBV5-1 to TRBJ1-2, with D possibly TRBD1 on 5 matching bases. This CDR3 contains 18 residues. CDR1 SGHRS and CDR2 YFSETQ come from the germline V gene. The CDR3 DNA follows: TGCGCCAGCAGGGACCCCCGGGGCAGCAGGGACGCCAACTATGGATACACCTTC. It translates to CASRDPRGSRDANYGYTF. The full variable domain, in which reference TRBV5-1 and TRBJ1-2 provide the parts outside the CDR3, is KAGVTQTPRYLIKTRGQQVTLSCSPISGHRSVSWYQQTPGQGLQFLFEYFSETQRNKGNFPGRFSGRQFSNSRSEMNVSTLELGDSALYLCASRDPRGSRDANYGYTFGSGTRLTVV.

The CDR3 loop is CASSTTGFYEQYF. Here the CDR3 DNA reads TGTGCCAGCAGCACAACAGGGTTCTACGAGCAGTACTTC. The rearrangement joins TRBV7-2 to TRBJ2-7; D is possibly TRBD1 (6 bases). The CDR3 covers 13 residues. Trimming pared 5 bases from V and 3 bases from J, leaving 11 bases between. Per germline, CDR1 SGHTA and CDR2 FQGNSA.

The sample holds many counts of this clone. The rearrangement links TRBV20-1 to TRBJ2-1; 15 bases align to TRBD2. The V and J ends lost 5 bases and 9 bases, in that order; junction bases with no gene match: 14. The CDR3 has 17 residues. Germline CDR1 is DFQATT and CDR2 is SNEGSKA (reference sequence). CDR3 nucleotides: TGCAGTGCTGGGGGACTAGCGGGAGGTGGGGGTAGTGGTGAGCAGTTCTTC. Protein product: CSAGGLAGGGGSGEQFF.

This chain uses TRBV12-3 or TRBV12-4 with TRBJ2-7, with TRBD2 identical over 10 bases. Trimming removed 5 bases from V and 3 bases from J; junction bases left unmatched: 7. This CDR3 comprises 15 residues. CDR3 DNA: TGTGCCAGCAGTAAAACTAGCGGGGTGAACTACGAGCAGTACTTC. Amino acid sequence: CASSKTSGVNYEQYF.